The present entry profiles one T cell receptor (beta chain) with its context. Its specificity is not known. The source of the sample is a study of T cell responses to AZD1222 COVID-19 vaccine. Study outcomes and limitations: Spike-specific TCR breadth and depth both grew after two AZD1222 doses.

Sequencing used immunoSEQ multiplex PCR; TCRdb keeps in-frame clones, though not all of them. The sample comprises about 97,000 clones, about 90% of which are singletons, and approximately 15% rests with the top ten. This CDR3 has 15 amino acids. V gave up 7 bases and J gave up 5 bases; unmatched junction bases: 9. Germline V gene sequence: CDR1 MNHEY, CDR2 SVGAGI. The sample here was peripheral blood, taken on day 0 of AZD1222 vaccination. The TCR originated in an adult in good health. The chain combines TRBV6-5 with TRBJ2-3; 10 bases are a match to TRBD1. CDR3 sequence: CASTSRDRGIDTQYF. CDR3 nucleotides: TGTGCCAGCACCTCGAGGGACAGGGGAATAGATACGCAGTATTTT.